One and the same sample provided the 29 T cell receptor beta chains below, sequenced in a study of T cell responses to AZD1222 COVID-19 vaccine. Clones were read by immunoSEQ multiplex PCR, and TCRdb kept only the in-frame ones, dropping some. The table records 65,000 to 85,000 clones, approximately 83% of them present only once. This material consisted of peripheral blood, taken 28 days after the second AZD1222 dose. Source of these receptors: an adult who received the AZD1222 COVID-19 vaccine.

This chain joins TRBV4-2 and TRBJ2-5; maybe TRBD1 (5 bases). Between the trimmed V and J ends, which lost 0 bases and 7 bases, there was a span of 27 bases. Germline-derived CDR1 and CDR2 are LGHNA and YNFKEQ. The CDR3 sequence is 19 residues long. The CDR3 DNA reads TGTGCCAGCAGCCAAGATCTCTTGGGCGGCCAGGGCACGTCGGGGACCCAGTACTTC. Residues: CASSQDLLGGQGTSGTQYF.

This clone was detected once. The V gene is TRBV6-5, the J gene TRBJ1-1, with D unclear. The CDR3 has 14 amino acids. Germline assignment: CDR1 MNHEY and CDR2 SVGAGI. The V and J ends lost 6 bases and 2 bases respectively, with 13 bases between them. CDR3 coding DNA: TGTGCCAGCAGCGTGAGTCGAGTAAACACTGAAGCTTTCTTT. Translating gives CASSVSRVNTEAFF.

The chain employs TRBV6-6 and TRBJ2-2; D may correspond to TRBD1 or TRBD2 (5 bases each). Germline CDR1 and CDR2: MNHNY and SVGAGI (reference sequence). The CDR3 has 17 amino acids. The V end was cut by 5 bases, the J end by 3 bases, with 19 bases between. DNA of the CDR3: TGTGCCAGCAGTCTGGGGGTGAACAAATTGCACACCGGGGAGCTGTTTTTT. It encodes CASSLGVNKLHTGELFF.

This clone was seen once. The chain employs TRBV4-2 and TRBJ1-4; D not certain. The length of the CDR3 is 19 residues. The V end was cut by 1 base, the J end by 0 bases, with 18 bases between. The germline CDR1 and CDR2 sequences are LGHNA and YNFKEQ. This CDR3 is CASSQAAGRVLATNEKLFF. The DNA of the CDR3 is TGTGCCAGCAGCCAAGCCGCCGGACGGGTACTAGCAACTAATGAAAAACTGTTTTTT.

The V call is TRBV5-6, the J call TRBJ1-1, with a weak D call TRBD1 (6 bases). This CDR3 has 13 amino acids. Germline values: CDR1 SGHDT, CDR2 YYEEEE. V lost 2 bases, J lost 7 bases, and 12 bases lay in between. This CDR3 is CASSFGGSLEAFF. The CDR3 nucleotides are TGTGCCAGCAGCTTTGGGGGCAGCCTTGAAGCTTTCTTT.

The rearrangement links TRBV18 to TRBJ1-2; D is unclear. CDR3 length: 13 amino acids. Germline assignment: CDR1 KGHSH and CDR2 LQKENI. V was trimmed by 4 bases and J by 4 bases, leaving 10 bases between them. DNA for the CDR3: TGTGCCAGCTCACAAGACGTGACCTATGGCTACACCTTC. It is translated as CASSQDVTYGYTF.

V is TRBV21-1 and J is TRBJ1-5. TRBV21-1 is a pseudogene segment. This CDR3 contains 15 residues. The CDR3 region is CASRVWRAYNQPQHF. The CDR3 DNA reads TGTGCCAGCAGGGTTTGGAGGGCGTACAATCAGCCCCAGCATTTT.

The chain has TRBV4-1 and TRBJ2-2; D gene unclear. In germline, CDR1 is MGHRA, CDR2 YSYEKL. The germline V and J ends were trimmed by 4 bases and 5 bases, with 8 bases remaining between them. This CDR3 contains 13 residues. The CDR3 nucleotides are TGCGCCAGCAGCCTCCTGAGGACCGGGGAGCTGTTTTTT. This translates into CASSLLRTGELFF.

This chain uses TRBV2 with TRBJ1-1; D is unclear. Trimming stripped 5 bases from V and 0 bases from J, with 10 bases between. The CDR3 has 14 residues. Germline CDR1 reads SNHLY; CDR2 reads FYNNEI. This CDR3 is CASSLTHLNTEAFF. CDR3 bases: TGTGCCAGCAGTTTGACACATTTGAACACTGAAGCTTTCTTT.

The CDR3 coding sequence is TGTGCCAGCAGCTACACCGGGACGCCGGAGCAGTACTTC. Its translation is CASSYTGTPEQYF. The V and J genes are TRBV11-2 and TRBJ2-7; the D gene could be TRBD1 or TRBD2 (5 bases each). V was pared by 4 bases and J by 7 bases, with 14 bases between. Germline V gives CDR1 SGHAT, CDR2 FQNNGV. CDR3 length: 13 residues.

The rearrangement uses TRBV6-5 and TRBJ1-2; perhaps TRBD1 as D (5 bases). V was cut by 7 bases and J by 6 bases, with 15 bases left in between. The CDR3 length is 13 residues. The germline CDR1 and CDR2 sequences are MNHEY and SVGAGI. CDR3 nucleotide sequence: TGTGCCAGCACCGACATTGGGGGGAATGGCTACACCTTC. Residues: CASTDIGGNGYTF.

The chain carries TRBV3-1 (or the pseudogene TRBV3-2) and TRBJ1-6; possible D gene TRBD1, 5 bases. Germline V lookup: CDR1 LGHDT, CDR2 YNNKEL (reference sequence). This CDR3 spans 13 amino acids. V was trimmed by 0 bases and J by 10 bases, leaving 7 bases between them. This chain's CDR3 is CASSQDRDSPLHF. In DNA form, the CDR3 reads TGTGCCAGCAGCCAAGACAGGGACTCACCCCTCCACTTT.

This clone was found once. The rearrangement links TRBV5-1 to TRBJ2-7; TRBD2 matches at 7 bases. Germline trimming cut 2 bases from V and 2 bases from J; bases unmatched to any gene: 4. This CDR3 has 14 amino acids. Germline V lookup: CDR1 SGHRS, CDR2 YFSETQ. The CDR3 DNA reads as TGCGCCAGCAGCTTAGCAGCGGGGACCTACGAGCAGTACTTC. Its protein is CASSLAAGTYEQYF. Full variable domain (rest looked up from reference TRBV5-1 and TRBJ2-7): KAGVTQTPRYLIKTRGQQVTLSCSPISGHRSVSWYQQTPGQGLQFLFEYFSETQRNKGNFPGRFSGRQFSNSRSEMNVSTLELGDSALYLCASSLAAGTYEQYFGPGTRLTVT.

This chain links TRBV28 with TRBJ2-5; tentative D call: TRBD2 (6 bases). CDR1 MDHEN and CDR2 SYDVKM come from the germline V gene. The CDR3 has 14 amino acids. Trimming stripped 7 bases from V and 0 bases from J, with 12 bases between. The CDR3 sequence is CASTRAGYQETQYF. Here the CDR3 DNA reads TGTGCCAGCACACGGGCGGGGTACCAAGAGACCCAGTACTTC. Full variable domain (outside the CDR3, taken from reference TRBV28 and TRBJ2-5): DVKVTQSSRYLVKRTGEKVFLECVQDMDHENMFWYRQDPGLGLRLIYFSYDVKMKEKGDIPEGYSVSREKKERFSLILESASTNQTSMYLCASTRAGYQETQYFGPGTRLLVL.

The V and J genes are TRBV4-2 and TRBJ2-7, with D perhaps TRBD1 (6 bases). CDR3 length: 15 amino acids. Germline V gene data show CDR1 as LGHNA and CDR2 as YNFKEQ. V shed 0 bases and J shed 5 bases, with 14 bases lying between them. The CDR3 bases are TGTGCCAGCAGCCAAGATCCTTTGGCAGGGGACGAGCAGTACTTC. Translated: CASSQDPLAGDEQYF.

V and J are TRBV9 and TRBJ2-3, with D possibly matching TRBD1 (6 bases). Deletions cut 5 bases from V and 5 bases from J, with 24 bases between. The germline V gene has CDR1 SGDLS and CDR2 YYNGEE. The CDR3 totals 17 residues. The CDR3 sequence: CASSDRITTGLGDTQYF. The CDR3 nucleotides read TGTGCCAGCAGTGACCGAATTACTACAGGGCTGGGAGATACGCAGTATTTT.

The chain's CDR3 is CASSPMVVGQETQYF. DNA for the CDR3: TGTGCCAGCAGCCCCATGGTTGTGGGCCAAGAGACCCAGTACTTC. The V gene is TRBV2, the J gene TRBJ2-5, with D unresolved. The CDR3 contains 15 residues. V was cut by 6 bases and J by 1 base, with 15 bases left in between. The germline V gene has CDR1 SNHLY and CDR2 FYNNEI.

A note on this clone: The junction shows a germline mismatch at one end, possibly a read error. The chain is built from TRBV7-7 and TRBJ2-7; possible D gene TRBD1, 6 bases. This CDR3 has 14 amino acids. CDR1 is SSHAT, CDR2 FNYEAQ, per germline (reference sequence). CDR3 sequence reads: CASSLGTSPYEQYF. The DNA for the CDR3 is TGTGCTAGCAGCTTAGGGACATCACCCTACGAGCAGTACTTC.

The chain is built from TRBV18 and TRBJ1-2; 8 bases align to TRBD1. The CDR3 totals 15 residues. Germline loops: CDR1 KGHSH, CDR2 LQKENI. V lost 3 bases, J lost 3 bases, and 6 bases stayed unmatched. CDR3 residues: CASSPTGGVDYGYTF. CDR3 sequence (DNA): TGTGCCAGCTCACCTACAGGGGGTGTGGACTATGGCTACACCTTC. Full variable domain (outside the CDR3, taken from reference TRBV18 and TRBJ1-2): NAGVMQNPRHLVRRRGQEARLRCSPMKGHSHVYWYRQLPEEGLKFMVYLQKENIIDESGMPKERFSAEFPKEGPSILRIQQVVRGDSAAYFCASSPTGGVDYGYTFGSGTRLTVV.

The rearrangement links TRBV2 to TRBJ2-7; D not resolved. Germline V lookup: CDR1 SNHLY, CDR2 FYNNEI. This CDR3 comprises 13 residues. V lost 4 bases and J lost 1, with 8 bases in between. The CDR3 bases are TGTGCCAGCAGTGGACCAAATTCCTACGAGCAGTACTTC. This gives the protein CASSGPNSYEQYF.

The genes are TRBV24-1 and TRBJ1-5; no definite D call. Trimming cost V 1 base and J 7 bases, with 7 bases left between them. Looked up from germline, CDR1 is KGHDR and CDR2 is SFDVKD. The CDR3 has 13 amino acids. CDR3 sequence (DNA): TGTGCCACCAGTGATTTCATTAGGCAGCCCCAGCATTTT. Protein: CATSDFIRQPQHF.

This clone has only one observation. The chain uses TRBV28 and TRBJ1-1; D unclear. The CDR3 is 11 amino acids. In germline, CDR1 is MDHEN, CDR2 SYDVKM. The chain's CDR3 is CAIPLNTEAFF. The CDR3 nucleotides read TGTGCAATTCCTCTCAACACTGAAGCTTTCTTT.

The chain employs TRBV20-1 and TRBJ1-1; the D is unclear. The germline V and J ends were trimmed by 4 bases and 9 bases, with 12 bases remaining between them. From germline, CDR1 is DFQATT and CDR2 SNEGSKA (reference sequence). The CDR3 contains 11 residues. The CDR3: CSATGREKAFF. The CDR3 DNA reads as TGCAGTGCTACCGGACGTGAGAAAGCTTTCTTT.

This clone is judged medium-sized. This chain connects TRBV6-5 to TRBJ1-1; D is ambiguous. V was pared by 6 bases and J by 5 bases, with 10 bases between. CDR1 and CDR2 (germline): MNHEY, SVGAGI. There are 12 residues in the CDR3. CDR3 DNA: TGTGCCAGCAGCACTCTAGGGACTGAAGCTTTCTTT. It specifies CASSTLGTEAFF.

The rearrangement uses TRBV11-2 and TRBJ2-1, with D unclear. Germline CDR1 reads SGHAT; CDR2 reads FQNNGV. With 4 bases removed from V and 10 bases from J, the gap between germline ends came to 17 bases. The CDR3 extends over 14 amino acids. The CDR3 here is CASSSVAGRGEQFF. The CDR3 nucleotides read TGTGCCAGCAGCTCCGTCGCCGGCCGTGGAGAGCAGTTCTTC.

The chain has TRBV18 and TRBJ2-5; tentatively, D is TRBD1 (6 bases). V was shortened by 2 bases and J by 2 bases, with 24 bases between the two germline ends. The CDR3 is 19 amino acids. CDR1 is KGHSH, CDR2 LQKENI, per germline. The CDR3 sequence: CASSPMLGQGLLGQETQYF. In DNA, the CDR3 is TGTGCCAGCTCACCAATGTTGGGGCAGGGGCTGTTAGGACAAGAGACCCAGTACTTC.

The CDR3, as DNA: TGTGCCAGCAGCCGCATAGCCACAGGGGTCTATGGCTACACCTTC. Translating gives CASSRIATGVYGYTF. V gene TRBV6-5 combines with J gene TRBJ1-2, with 7 bases identical to TRBD1. This CDR3 spans 15 amino acids. Germline CDR1 reads MNHEY; CDR2 reads SVGAGI. Trimming at V came to 6 bases and at J to 4 bases, leaving 11 bases not matched to a gene.

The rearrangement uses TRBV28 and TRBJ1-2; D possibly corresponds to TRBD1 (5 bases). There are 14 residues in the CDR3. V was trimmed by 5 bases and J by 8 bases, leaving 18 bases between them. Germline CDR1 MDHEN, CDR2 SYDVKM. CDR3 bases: TGTGCCAGCAGTCCCGTGGGACCGACGGGGGGCTACACCTTC. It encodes CASSPVGPTGGYTF.

DNA for the CDR3: TGTGCCAGCAGTCCGCGGACAGGAGGGGAAAAACTGTTTTTT. Translated: CASSPRTGGEKLFF. The chain uses TRBV6-2 or TRBV6-3 and TRBJ1-4; 7 bases match TRBD1. This CDR3 has 14 residues. V shed 5 bases, J shed 8 bases, and the junction held 8 bases outside the gene matches. Germline values: CDR1 MNHEY, CDR2 SVGEGT.